The present T cell receptor (beta chain) was sequenced within a study of CD8 T cells in ankylosing spondylitis (dated by TCRdb to about 2017). About the investigation overall: To find TCR variants linked to disease, the study profiled T cell receptor beta repertoires in ankylosing spondylitis patients and healthy donors. The whole study cohort included about a hundred healthy donors and 20 to 30 ankylosing spondylitis patients. Peripheral blood was sampled, and synovial fluid was additionally collected from ankylosing spondylitis patients.

General conclusions and limits of the study: Blood from ankylosing spondylitis patients appeared to be characterized by a TCR beta motif composed of roughly eight highly homologous amino acid variants. The disease-linked clones had a CD8+ phenotype and were found at relatively low frequencies in peripheral blood. Significant enrichment of the disease-linked clones was reported in matched synovial fluid samples from ankylosing spondylitis patients. Some TCR beta motif variants had previously been reported in synovial fluid and blood of reactive arthritis patients, which suggested common disease-initiation mechanisms.

In the germline V gene, CDR1 corresponds to SGHTA and CDR2 to FQGNSA. From its cysteine to its phenylalanine, the CDR3 spans 14 amino acids. Just CDR3 DNA is preserved here, 42 bases in frame from base 1. At the junction V is shortened by 1 base and J by 9 bases, with 10 bases in between. The run used an Illumina HiSeq 2500. Quantitative 5'-RACE with molecular barcodes was used to prepare TCR beta libraries. Processing in the source paper ran as follows. Disease-linked TCR variants were identified with a new computational method built on a probabilistic model of VDJ rearrangement. TCRdb cleaned the public reads at Q25 with fastp, built clones with MiXCR and kept in-frame beta chains. Every distinct CDR3 protein forms one entry, paired with its most common genes and DNA. TCRdb's processing, not the authors' own work, is the source of the V and J calls. This sample comprises more than 400,000 distinct CDR3 sequences, roughly 5.2% of them detected only once. Jointly, the top ten make up 3% to 4% of the sample.

This clonotype was recorded at least ten times. It lacks a known antigen. Base qualities were left out, and no much larger clone turns up one base away. Material: blood, either unsorted or a sorted T cell fraction (not recorded which). The receptor was isolated from a male donor with ankylosing spondylitis. The rearrangement joined TRBV7-2 to TRBJ1-6; the D gene lacks a confident call. The CDR3 protein sequence reads: CASSLGLFGSPLHF. The base sequence is TGTGCCAGCAGCTTAGGACTCTTCGGTTCACCCCTCCACTTT.